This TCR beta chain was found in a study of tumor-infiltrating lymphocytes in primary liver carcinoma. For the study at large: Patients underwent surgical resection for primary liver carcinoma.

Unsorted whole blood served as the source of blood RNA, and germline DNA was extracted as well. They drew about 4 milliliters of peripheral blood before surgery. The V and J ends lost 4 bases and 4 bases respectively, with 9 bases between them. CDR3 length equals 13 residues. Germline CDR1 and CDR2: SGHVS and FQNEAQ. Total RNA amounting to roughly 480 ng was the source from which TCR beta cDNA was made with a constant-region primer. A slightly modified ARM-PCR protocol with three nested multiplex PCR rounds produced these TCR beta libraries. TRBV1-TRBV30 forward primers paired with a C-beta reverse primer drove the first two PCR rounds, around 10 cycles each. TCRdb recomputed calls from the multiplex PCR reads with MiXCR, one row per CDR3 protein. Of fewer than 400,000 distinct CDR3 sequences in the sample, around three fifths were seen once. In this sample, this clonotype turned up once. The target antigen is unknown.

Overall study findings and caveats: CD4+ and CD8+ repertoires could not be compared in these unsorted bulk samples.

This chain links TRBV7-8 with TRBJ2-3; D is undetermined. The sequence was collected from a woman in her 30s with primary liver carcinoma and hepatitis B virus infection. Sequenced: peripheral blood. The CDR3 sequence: CASSYSLPDTQYF. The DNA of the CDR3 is TGTGCCAGCAGCTATTCGCTTCCAGATACGCAGTATTTT.